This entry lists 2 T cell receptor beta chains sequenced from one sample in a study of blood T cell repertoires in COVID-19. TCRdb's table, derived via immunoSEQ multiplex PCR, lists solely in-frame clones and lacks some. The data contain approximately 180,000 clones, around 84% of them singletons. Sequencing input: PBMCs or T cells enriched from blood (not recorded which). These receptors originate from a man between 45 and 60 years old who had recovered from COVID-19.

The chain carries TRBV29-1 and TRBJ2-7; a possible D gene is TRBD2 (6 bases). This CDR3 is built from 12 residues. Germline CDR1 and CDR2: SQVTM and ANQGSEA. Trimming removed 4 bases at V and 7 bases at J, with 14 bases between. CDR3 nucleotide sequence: TGCAGCGTTGTAGACGGGAGCAGGGAGCAGTACTTC. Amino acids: CSVVDGSREQYF.

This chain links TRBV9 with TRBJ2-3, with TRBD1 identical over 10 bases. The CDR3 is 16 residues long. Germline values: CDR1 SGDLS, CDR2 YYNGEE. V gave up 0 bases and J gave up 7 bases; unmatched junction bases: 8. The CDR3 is CASSVVRTGGSHTQYF. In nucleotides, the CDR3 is TGTGCCAGCAGCGTAGTTAGGACAGGGGGATCACATACGCAGTATTTT.